Each of the 12 T cell receptor beta chains below was sequenced from the same sample in a study of blood T cells in healthy people across ages. Then a second PCR, running roughly 7 to 11 cycles, was carried out with a sample-barcoded 5' primer and a J-beta primer mix. TCRdb ran MiXCR on the 5' RACE reads and lists one entry per CDR3 protein. In the table there are some 850,000 distinct CDR3 sequences, about a quarter of which are singletons. In addition, the sample was reused for a study of T cells of mothers and their children.

The material sequenced was blood. The source is a boy younger than 18 in good health.

This clonotype was counted between two and nine times. The chain joins TRBV4-2 to TRBJ2-7, with TRBD2 matching over 7 bases. Germline CDR1 is LGHNA and CDR2 is YNFKEQ. V was pared by 0 bases and J by 4 bases, with 6 bases of the junction left unmatched. The CDR3 contains 15 residues. This chain's CDR3 is CASSQESSGTYEQYF. CDR3 DNA: TGTGCCAGCAGCCAAGAATCTAGCGGAACGTACGAGCAGTACTTC.

CDR3: CASSPGPSGTDTQYF. DNA for the CDR3: TGCGCCAGCAGCCCGGGTCCTTCCGGCACAGATACGCAGTATTTT. This chain links TRBV5-1 with TRBJ2-3; D ambiguous. Germline loops: CDR1 SGHRS, CDR2 YFSETQ. The V end was cut by 4 bases, the J end by 1 base, with 13 bases between. The CDR3 sequence is 15 residues long.

This clonotype has only a few counts. The genes are TRBV4-3 and TRBJ2-7, with D tentatively TRBD2 (5 bases). The closer fit of TRBJ2-1 to the DNA end suggests the J call may be wrong. The CDR3 is made up of 17 amino acids. The germline V gene encodes CDR1 LGHNA and CDR2 YSLEER. CDR3 bases: TGCGCCAGCAGCCAAGATCGAGTATTGGGCGGGCACAATGAGCAGTTCTTC. Residues: CASSQDRVLGGHNEQFF.

This clonotype has more than one count but fewer than ten. V usage is TRBV18 and J usage is TRBJ2-5; D uncertain. Trimming removed 3 bases from V and 3 bases from J, with 14 bases in between. The CDR3 totals 15 residues. The V gene's germline CDR1 is KGHSH and CDR2 LQKENI. The CDR3 is CASSPTGSRKETQYF. CDR3 coding DNA: TGTGCCAGCTCACCTACGGGTAGTCGGAAAGAGACCCAGTACTTC.

This clonotype has only a few counts. This chain links TRBV7-6 with TRBJ2-2, with 8 bases fitting TRBD1. The J segment lost 1 base and the V segment lost 5 bases, leaving 9 bases of the junction unmatched. CDR3 size: 17 residues. The germline CDR1 and CDR2 sequences are SGHVS and FNYEAQ. CDR3 sequence reads: CASSNRLDRENTGELFF. The CDR3 DNA is TGTGCCAGCAGCAACCGACTGGACAGGGAGAACACCGGGGAGCTGTTTTTT.

CDR3 bases: TGCGCCAGCAGCTTGGAGGCCCACTCCGGGACCACCTACGAGCAGTACTTC. Translation gives CASSLEAHSGTTYEQYF. This chain links TRBV5-1 with TRBJ2-5; TRBD1 or TRBD2 may be the D gene (5 bases each). The end of the DNA aligns better with TRBJ2-7, so the J call may be wrong. This CDR3 is built from 17 residues. Per the germline V gene, CDR1 is SGHRS and CDR2 is YFSETQ.

This clonotype was seen more than once but under ten times. The chain combines TRBV15 with TRBJ1-5; a weak D match, TRBD1 (6 bases). The CDR3 is 16 amino acids. Germline values: CDR1 LNHNV, CDR2 YYDKDF (reference sequence). Trimming stripped 2 bases from V and 7 bases from J, with 18 bases between. CDR3 in DNA: TGTGCCACCAGCAGATACCGGGACACATCCAGCCAGCCCCAGCATTTT. Translated: CATSRYRDTSSQPQHF.

The chain combines TRBV18 with TRBJ2-3; the D is unclear. Germline CDR1 KGHSH, CDR2 LQKENI. The CDR3 is made up of 14 amino acids. The V and J ends lost 2 bases and 4 bases respectively, with 10 bases between them. The CDR3 here is CASSPKVAADTQYF. As DNA, the CDR3 is TGTGCCAGCTCACCAAAGGTGGCGGCAGATACGCAGTATTTT. Complete variable domain (other parts from reference TRBV18 and TRBJ2-3): NAGVMQNPRHLVRRRGQEARLRCSPMKGHSHVYWYRQLPEEGLKFMVYLQKENIIDESGMPKERFSAEFPKEGPSILRIQQVVRGDSAAYFCASSPKVAADTQYFGPGTRLTVL.

This clonotype has a handful of counts. This chain connects TRBV12-3 or TRBV12-4 to TRBJ2-7; 11 bases line up with TRBD2. Losses at the gene ends were 7 bases for V and 4 bases for J; bases not matched to a gene: 9. This CDR3 region has 15 residues. CDR3 protein: CASTLTSGGLYEQYF. In DNA, the CDR3 is TGTGCCAGCACCCTAACTAGCGGGGGCCTGTACGAGCAGTACTTC.

The rearrangement uses TRBV2 and TRBJ2-6, with 7 nucleotides matching TRBD2. CDR1 and CDR2 (germline): SNHLY, FYNNEI. Trimming removed 6 bases from V and 2 bases from J; junction bases left unmatched: 10. The CDR3 totals 17 residues. As DNA, the CDR3 is TGTGCCAGCAGCTCAGGACTAGTTGGCACTGGGGCCAACGTCCTGACTTTC. This encodes CASSSGLVGTGANVLTF.

The genes are TRBV9 and TRBJ2-5, with TRBD1 matching 7 bases. This CDR3 region has 15 residues. V lost 0 bases and J lost 2; bases outside the gene matches: 4. The germline V gene encodes CDR1 SGDLS and CDR2 YYNGEE. The CDR3 region is CASSVAGQSQETQYF. The CDR3 DNA sequence: TGTGCCAGCAGCGTAGCGGGACAGAGTCAAGAGACCCAGTACTTC. Variable domain in full (rest from reference TRBV9 and TRBJ2-5): DSGVTQTPKHLITATGQRVTLRCSPRSGDLSVYWYQQSLDQGLQFLIQYYNGEERAKGNILERFSAQQFPDLHSELNLSSLELGDSALYFCASSVAGQSQETQYFGPGTRLLVL.

This chain joins TRBV6-5 and TRBJ1-2; D call uncertain. V was cut by 0 bases and J by 4 bases, with 9 bases left in between. Germline CDR1 and CDR2: MNHEY and SVGAGI. The CDR3 covers 14 residues. In nucleotides, the CDR3 is TGTGCCAGCAGTTACTCGGCCGGGTTCTATGGCTACACCTTC. This translates into CASSYSAGFYGYTF.